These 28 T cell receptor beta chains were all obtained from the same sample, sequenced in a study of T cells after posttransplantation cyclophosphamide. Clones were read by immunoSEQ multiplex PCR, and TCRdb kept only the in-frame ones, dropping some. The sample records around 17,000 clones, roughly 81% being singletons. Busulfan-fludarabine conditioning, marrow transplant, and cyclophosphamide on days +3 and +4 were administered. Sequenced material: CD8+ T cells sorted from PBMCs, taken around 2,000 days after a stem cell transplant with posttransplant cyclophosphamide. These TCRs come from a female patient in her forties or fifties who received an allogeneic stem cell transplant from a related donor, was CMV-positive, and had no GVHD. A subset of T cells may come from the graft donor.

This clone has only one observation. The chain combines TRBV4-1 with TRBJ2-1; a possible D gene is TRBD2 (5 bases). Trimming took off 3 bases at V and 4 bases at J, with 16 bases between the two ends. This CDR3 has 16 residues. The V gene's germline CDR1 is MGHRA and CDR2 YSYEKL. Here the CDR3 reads CASSQASSGYYNEQFF. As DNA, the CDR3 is TGCGCCAGCAGCCAGGCCTCCTCGGGGTATTACAATGAGCAGTTCTTC.

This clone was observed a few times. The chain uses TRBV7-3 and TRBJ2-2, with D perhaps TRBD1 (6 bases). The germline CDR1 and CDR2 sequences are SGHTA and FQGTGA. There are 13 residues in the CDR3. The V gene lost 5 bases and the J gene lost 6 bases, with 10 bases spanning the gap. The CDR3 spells CASSPTGSGELFF. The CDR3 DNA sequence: TGTGCCAGCAGCCCTACAGGGTCCGGGGAGCTGTTTTTT. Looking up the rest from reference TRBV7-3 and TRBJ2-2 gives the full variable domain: GAGVSQTPSNKVTEKGKYVELRCDPISGHTALYWYRQSLGQGPEFLIYFQGTGAADDSGLPNDRFFAVRPEGSVSTLKIQRTERGDSAVYLCASSPTGSGELFFGEGSRLTVL.

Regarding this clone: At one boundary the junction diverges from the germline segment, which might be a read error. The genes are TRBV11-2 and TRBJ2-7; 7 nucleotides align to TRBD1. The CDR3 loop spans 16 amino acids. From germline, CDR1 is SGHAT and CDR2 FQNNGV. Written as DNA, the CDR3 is TGCGCCAGCAGCCAAGATCGGGGAACAGGGGACGACGAGCAGTACTTC. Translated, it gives CASSQDRGTGDDEQYF.

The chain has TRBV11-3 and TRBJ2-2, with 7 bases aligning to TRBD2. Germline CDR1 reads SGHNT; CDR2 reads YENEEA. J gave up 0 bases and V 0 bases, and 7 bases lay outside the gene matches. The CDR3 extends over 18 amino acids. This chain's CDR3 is CASSLDHRGGANTGELFF. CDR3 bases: TGTGCCAGCAGCTTAGATCACCGCGGGGGAGCGAACACCGGGGAGCTGTTTTTT.

Here the CDR3 reads CASSPRPGVSTEAFF. The CDR3, as DNA: TGTGCCAGCAGCCCCCGGCCGGGGGTGAGCACTGAAGCTTTCTTT. This chain connects TRBV7-6 to TRBJ1-1; D possibly corresponds to TRBD1 (5 bases). Trimming took off 5 bases at V and 4 bases at J, with 17 bases between the two ends. This CDR3 is built from 15 residues. Per germline, CDR1 SGHVS and CDR2 FNYEAQ. Supplemented by reference TRBV7-6 and TRBJ1-1, the full variable domain reads GAGVSQSPRYKVTKRGQDVALRCDPISGHVSLYWYRQALGQGPEFLTYFNYEAQQDKSGLPNDRFSAERPEGSISTLTIQRTEQRDSAMYRCASSPRPGVSTEAFFGQGTRLTVV.

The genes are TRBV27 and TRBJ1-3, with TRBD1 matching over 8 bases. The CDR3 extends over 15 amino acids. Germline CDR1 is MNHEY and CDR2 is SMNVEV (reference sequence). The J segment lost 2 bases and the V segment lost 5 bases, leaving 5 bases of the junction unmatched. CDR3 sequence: CASSPDRGTGNTIYF. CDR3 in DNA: TGTGCCAGCAGTCCCGACAGGGGAACTGGAAACACCATATATTTT.

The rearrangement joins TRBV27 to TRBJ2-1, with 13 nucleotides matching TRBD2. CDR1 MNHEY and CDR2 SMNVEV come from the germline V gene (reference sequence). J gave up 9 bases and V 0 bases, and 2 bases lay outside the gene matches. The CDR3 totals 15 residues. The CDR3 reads CASSLSGLAGSEQFF. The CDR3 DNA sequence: TGTGCCAGCAGTTTATCGGGACTAGCGGGGTCTGAGCAGTTCTTC.

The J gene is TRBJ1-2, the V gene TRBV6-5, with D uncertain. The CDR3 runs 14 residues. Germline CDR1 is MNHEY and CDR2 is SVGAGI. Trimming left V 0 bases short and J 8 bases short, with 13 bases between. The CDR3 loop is CASSYSMTLGGYTF. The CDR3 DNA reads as TGTGCCAGCAGTTACTCGATGACTCTTGGGGGCTACACCTTC.

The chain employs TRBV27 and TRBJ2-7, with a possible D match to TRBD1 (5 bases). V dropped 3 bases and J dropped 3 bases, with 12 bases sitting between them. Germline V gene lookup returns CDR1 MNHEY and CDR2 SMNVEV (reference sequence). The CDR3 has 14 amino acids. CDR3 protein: CASSFGRVGYEQYF. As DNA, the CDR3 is TGTGCCAGCAGTTTTGGCAGGGTAGGCTACGAGCAGTACTTC.

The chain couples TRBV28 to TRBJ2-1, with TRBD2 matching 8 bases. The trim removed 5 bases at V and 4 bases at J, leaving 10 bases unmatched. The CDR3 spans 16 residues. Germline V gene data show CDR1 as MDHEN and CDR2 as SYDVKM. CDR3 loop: CASSTLVSGGYNEQFF. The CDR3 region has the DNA TGTGCCAGCAGTACTCTGGTGAGCGGGGGTTACAATGAGCAGTTCTTC.

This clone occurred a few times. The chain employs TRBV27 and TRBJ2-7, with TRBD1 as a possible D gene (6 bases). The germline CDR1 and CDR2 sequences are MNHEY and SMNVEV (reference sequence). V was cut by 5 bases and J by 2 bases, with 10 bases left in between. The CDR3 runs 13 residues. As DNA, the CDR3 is TGTGCCAGCAGTGGTAACAGGGCCTACGAGCAGTACTTC. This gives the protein CASSGNRAYEQYF.

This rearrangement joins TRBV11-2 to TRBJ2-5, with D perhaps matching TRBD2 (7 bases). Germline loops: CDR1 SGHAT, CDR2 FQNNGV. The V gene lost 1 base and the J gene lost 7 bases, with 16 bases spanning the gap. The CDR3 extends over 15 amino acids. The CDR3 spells CASSLGGGGRWTQYF. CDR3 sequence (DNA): TGTGCCAGCAGCTTAGGAGGGGGGGGGCGGTGGACCCAGTACTTC. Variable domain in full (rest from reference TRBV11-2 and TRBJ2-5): EAGVAQSPRYKIIEKRQSVAFWCNPISGHATLYWYQQILGQGPKLLIQFQNNGVVDDSQLPKDRFSAERLKGVDSTLKIQPAKLEDSAVYLCASSLGGGGRWTQYFGPGTRLLVL.

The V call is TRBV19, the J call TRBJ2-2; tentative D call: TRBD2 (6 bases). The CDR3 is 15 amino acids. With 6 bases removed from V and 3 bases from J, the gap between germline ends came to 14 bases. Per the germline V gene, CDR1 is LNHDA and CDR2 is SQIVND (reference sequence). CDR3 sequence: CASSQAGSYTGELFF. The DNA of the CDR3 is TGTGCCAGTAGCCAGGCCGGGAGTTACACCGGGGAGCTGTTTTTT.

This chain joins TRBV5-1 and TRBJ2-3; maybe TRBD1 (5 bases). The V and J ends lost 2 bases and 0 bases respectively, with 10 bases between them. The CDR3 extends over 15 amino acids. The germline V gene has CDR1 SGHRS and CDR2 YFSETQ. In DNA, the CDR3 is TGCGCCAGCAGCTTTAGGGGTTCTAGCACAGATACGCAGTATTTT. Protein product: CASSFRGSSTDTQYF.

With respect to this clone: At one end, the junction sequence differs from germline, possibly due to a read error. The DNA of the CDR3 is TGTGCCACCTCCCACAATGAGCAGTTCTTC. It yields the protein CATSHNEQFF. The chain is built from TRBV6-1 and TRBJ2-1; no firm D call. This CDR3 contains 10 residues. Looked up from germline, CDR1 is MNHNS and CDR2 is SASEGT.

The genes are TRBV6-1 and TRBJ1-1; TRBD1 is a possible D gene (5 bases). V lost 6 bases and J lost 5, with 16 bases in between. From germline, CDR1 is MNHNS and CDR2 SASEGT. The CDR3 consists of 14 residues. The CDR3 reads CASSADQRGTEAFF. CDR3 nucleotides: TGTGCCAGCAGCGCAGACCAAAGGGGAACTGAAGCTTTCTTT.

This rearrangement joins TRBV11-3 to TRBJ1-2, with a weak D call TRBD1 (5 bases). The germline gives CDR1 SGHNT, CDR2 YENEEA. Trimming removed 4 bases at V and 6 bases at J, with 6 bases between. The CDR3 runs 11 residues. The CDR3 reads CASSSRDGYTF. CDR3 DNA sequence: TGTGCCAGCAGCTCCAGGGATGGCTACACCTTC.

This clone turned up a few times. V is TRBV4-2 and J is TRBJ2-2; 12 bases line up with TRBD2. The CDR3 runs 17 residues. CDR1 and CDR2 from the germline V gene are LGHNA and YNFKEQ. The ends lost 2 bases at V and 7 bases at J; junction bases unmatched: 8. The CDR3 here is CASSQRLAGDPDGELFF. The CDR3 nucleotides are TGTGCCAGCAGCCAACGACTAGCGGGGGATCCGGACGGGGAGCTGTTTTTT.

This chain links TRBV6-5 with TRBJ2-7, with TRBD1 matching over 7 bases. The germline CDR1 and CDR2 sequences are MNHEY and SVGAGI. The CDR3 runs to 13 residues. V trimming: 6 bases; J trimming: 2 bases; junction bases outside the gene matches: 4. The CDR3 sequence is CASSWGQTYEQYF. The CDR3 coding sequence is TGTGCCAGCAGCTGGGGACAGACCTACGAGCAGTACTTC.

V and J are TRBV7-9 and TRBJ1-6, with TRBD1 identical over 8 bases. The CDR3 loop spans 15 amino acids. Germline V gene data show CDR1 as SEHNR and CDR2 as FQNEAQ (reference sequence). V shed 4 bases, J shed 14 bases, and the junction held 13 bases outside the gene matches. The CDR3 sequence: CASSSTGGVRSTLHF. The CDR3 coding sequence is TGTGCCAGCAGCTCTACAGGGGGAGTGAGGTCTACCCTCCACTTT. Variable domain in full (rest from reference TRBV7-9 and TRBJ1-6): DTGVSQNPRHKITKRGQNVTFRCDPISEHNRLYWYRQTLGQGPEFLTYFQNEAQLEKSRLLSDRFSAERPKGSFSTLEIQRTEQGDSAMYLCASSSTGGVRSTLHFGNGTRLTVT.

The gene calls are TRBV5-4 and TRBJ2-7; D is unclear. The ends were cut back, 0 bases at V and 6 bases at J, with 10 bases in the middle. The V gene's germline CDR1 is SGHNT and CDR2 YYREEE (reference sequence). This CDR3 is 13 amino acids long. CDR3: CASSLATSLEQYF. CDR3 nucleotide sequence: TGTGCCAGCAGCTTGGCGACATCCCTCGAGCAGTACTTC.

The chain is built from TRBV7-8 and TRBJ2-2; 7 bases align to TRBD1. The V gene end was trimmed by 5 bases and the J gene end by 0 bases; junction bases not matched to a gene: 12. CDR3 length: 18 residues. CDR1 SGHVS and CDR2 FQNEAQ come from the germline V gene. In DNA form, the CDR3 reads TGTGCCAGCAGCGAACACGGACAGGCCCTATCGAACACCGGGGAGCTGTTTTTT. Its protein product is CASSEHGQALSNTGELFF.

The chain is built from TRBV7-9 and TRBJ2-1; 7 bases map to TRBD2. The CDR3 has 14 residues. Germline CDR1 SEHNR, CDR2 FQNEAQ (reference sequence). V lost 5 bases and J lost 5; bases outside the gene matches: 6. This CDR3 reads CASSRPGLNNEQFF. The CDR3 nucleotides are TGTGCCAGCAGCCGACCGGGACTAAACAATGAGCAGTTCTTC.

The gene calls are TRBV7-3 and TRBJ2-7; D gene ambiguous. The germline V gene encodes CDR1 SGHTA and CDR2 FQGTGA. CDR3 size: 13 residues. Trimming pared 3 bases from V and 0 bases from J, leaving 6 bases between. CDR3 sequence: CASSLQDSYEQYF. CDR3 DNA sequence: TGTGCCAGCAGCTTGCAGGACTCCTACGAGCAGTACTTC.

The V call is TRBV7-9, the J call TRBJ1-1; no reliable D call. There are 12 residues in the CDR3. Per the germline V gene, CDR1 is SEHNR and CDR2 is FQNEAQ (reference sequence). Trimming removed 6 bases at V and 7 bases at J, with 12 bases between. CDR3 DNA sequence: TGTGCCAGCAGAGCCGAGAAGCTTGAAGCTTTCTTT. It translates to CASRAEKLEAFF.

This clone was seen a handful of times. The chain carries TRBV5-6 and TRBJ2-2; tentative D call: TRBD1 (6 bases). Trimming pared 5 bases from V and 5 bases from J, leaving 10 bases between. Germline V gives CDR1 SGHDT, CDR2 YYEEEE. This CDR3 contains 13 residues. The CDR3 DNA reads TGTGCCAGCAGTACAGGGCATACCGGGGAGCTGTTTTTT. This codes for CASSTGHTGELFF.

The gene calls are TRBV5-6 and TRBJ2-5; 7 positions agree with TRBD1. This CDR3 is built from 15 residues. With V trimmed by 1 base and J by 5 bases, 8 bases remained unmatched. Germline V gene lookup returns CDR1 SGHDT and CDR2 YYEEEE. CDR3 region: CASSLIRQGKETQYF. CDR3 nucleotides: TGTGCCAGCAGCTTGATCCGACAGGGAAAGGAGACCCAGTACTTC.

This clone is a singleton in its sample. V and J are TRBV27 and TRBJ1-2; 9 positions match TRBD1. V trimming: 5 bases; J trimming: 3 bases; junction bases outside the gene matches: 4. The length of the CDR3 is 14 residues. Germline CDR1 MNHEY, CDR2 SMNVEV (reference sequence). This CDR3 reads CASSPRDRDYGYTF. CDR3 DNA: TGTGCCAGCAGTCCCCGGGACAGGGACTATGGCTACACCTTC.